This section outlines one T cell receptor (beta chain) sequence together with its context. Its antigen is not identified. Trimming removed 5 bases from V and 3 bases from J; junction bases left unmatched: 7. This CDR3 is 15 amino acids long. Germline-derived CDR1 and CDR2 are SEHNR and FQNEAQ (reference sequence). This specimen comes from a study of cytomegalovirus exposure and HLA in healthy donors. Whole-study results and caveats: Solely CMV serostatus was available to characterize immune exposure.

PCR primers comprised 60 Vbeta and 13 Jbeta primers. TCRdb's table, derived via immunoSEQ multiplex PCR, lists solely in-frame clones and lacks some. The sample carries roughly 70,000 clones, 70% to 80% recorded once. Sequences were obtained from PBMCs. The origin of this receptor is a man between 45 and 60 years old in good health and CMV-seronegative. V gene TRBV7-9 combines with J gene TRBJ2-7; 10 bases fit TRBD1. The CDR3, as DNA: TGTGCCAGCAGCCGTCCGACAGGGGGCATCTACGAGCAGTACTTC. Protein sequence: CASSRPTGGIYEQYF.